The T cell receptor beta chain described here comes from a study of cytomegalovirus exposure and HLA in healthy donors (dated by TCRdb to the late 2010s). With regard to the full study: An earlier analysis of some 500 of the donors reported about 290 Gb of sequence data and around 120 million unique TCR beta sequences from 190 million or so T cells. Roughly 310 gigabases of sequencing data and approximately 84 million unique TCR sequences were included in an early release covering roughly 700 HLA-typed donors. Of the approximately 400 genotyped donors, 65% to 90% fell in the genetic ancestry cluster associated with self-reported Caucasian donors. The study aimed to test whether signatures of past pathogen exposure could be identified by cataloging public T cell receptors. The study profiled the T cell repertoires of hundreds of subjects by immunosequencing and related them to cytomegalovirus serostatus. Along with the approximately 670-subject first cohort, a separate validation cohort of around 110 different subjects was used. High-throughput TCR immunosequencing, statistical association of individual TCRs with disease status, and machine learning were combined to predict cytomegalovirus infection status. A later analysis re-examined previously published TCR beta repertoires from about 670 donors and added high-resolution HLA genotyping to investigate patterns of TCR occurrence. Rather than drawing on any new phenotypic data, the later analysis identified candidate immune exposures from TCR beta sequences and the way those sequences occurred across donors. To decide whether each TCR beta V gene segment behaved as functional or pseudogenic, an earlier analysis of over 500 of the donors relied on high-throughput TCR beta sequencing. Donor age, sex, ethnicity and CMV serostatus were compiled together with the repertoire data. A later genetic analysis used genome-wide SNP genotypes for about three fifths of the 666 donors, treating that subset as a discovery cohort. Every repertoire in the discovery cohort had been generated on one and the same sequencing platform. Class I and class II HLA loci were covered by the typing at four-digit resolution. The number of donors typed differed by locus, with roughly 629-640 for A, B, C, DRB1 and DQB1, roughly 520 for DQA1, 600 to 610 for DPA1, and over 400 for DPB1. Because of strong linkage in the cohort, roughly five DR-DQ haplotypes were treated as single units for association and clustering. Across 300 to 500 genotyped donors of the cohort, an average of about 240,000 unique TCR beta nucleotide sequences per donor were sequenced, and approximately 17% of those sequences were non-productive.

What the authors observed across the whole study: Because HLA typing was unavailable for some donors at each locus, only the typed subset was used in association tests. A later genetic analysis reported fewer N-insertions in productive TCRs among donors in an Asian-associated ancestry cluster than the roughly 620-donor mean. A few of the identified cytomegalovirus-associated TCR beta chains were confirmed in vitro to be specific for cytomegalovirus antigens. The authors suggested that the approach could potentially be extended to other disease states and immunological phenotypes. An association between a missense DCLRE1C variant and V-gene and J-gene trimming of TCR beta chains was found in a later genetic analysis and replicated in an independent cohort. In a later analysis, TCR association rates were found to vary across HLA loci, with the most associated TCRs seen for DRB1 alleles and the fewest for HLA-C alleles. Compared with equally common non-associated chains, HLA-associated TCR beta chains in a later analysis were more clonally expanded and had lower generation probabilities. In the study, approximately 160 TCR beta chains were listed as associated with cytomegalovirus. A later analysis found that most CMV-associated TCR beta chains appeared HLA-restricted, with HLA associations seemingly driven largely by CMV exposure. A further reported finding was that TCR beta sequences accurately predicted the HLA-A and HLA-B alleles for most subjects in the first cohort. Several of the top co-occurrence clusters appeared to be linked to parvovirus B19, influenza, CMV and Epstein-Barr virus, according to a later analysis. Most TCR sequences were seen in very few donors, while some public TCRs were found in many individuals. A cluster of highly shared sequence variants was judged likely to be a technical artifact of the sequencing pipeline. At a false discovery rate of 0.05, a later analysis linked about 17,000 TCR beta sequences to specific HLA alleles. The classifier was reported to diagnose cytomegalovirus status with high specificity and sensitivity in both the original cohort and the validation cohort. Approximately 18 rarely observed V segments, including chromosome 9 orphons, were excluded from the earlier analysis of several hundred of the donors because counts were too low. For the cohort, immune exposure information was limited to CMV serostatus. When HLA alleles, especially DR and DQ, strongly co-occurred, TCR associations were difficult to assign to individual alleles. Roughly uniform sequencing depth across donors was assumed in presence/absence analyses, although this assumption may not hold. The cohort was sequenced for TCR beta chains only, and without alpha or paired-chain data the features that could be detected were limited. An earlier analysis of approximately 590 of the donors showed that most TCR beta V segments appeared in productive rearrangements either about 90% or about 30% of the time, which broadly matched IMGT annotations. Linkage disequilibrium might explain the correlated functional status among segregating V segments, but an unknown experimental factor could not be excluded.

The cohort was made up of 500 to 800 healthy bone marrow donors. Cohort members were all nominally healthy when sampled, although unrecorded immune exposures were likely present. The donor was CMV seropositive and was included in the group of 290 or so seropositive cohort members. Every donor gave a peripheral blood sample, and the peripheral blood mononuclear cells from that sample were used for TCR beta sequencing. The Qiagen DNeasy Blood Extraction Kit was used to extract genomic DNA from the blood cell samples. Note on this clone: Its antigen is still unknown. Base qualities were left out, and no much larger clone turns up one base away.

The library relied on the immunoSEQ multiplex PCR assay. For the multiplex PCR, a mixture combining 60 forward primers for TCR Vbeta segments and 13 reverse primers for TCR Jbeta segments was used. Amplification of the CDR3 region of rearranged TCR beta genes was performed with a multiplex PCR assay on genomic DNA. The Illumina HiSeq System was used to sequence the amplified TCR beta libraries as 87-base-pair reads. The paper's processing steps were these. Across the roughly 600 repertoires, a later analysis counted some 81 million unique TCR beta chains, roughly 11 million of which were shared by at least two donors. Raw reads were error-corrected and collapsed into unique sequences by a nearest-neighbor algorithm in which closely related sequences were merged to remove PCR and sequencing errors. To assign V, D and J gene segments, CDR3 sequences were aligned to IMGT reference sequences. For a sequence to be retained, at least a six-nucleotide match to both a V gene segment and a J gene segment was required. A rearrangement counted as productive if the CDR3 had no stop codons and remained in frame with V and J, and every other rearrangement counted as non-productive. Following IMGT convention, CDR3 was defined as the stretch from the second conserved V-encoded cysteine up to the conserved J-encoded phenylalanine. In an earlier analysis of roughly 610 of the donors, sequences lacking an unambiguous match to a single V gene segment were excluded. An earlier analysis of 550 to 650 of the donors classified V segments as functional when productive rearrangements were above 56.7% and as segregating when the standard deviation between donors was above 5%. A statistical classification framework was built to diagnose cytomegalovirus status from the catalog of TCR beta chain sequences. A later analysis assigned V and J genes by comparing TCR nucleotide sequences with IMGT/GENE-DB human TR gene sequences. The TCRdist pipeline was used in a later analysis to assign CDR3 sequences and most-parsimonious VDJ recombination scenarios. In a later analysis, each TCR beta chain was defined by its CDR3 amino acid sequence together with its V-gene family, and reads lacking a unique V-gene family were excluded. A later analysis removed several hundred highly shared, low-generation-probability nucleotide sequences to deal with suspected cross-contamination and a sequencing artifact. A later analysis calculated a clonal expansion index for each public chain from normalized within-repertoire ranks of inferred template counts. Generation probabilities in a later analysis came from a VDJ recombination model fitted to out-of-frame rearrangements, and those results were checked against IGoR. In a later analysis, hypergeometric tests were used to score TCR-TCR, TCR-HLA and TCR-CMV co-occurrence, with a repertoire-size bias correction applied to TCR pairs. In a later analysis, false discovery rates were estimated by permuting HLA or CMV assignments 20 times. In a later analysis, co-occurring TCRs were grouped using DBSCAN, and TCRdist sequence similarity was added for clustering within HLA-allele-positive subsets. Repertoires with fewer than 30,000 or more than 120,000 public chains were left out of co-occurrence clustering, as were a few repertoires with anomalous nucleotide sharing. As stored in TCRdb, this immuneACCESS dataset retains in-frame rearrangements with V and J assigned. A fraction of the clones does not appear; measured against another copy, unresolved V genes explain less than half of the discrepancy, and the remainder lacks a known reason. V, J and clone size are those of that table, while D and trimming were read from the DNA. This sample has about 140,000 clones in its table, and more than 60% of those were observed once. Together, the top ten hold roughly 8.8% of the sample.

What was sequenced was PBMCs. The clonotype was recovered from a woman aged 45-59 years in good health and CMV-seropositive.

The DNA sequence reads TGTGCCAGCAGCTTGGCCAGTAGCACAGATACGCAGTATTTT. Its protein reads: CASSLASSTDTQYF. The chain couples TRBV7-9 to TRBJ2-3; the D gene cannot be resolved reliably. Trimming costs V 3 bases and J 0 bases, and their ends lie 7 bases apart. The cysteine opens and the phenylalanine closes a CDR3 of 14 amino acids. The CDR3 DNA has 42 bases and is translated from base 1. Sequences SEHNR (CDR1) and FQNEAQ (CDR2) are obtained from the germline V gene (reference sequence).